Sequencing of this T cell receptor beta chain was carried out in a study of OX40 agonist ivuxolimab in advanced cancers. The overall study: Ivuxolimab, an agonist antibody against OX40 (CD134), was given to patients. Every patient in dose escalation had hepatocellular carcinoma, melanoma, renal cell or head and neck cancer.

Overall study results and limits: CD8+ T cells were the subset that, on average, had more expanded clones than CD4+. The work left the antigen specificity of expanded peripheral T cells undetermined.

The V end was cut by 1 base, the J end by 6 bases, with 12 bases between. Germline V gene lookup returns CDR1 LNHDA and CDR2 SQIVND (reference sequence). This CDR3 region has 15 residues. Profiled with immunoSEQ multiplex PCR; TCRdb holds only in-frame clones, not every one. Here the sample spans roughly 100,000 clones, about nine tenths being singletons. This clone was seen just once. Antigen: not known. V usage is TRBV19 and J usage is TRBJ1-4; D is unclear. The sequence derives from an adult with an advanced solid tumor such as melanoma, head and neck, liver or kidney cancer. Here the sequenced sample was CD4+ or CD8+ T cells sorted from blood, taken in a trial of the OX40 agonist ivuxolimab. The CDR3 spells CASSIVTSRDEKLFF. The CDR3 DNA reads TGTGCCAGTAGTATAGTTACCAGTCGGGATGAAAAACTGTTTTTT. The whole variable domain, filled in from reference TRBV19 and TRBJ1-4, reads DGGITQSPKYLFRKEGQNVTLSCEQNLNHDAMYWYRQDPGQGLRLIYYSQIVNDFQKGDIAEGYSVSREKKESFPLTVTSAQKNPTAFYLCASSIVTSRDEKLFFGSGTQLSVL.